Presented here are 16 T cell receptor beta chains from one specimen sequenced in a study of cytomegalovirus exposure and HLA in healthy donors. Assay used: immunoSEQ multiplex PCR; TCRdb lists only in-frame clones, some missing. The repertoire holds about 190,000 clones, with more than 75% as singletons. Sequenced sample: PBMCs. The receptors derive from a woman aged 18-30 years in good health and CMV-seronegative.

The chain carries TRBV30 and TRBJ1-2; D is undetermined. The CDR3 totals 13 residues. V shed 2 bases and J shed 7 bases, with 14 bases lying between them. In germline, CDR1 is GTSNPN, CDR2 SVGIG (reference sequence). CDR3 sequence reads: CAWSQHGEVGYTF. In DNA, the CDR3 is TGTGCCTGGAGTCAGCATGGGGAGGTTGGCTACACCTTC.

The chain links TRBV15 to TRBJ2-2; tentative D call: TRBD2 (5 bases). The CDR3 has 16 residues. Germline CDR1 reads LNHNV; CDR2 reads YYDKDF (reference sequence). Trimming shortened V by 0 bases and J by 4 bases, and 12 bases separated the two germline ends. The CDR3 spells CATSRDVGSSTGELFF. The CDR3 DNA reads TGTGCCACCAGCAGAGATGTAGGGAGTTCCACCGGGGAGCTGTTTTTT.

CDR3 residues: CASGVAGAEDTQYF. For the CDR3, the DNA is TGCGCCAGCGGCGTAGCGGGGGCGGAAGATACGCAGTATTTT. The V call is TRBV5-1, the J call TRBJ2-3; 9 nucleotides match TRBD2. Germline loops: CDR1 SGHRS, CDR2 YFSETQ. The ends lost 7 bases at V and 5 bases at J; junction bases unmatched: 8. This CDR3 region has 14 residues.

The V and J genes are TRBV30 and TRBJ1-2, with 8 bases aligning to TRBD1. The CDR3 has 14 residues. V lost 1 base, J lost 3 bases, and 4 bases stayed unmatched. Germline V gene sequence: CDR1 GTSNPN, CDR2 SVGIG (reference sequence). The CDR3 bases are TGTGCCTGGAGTGGGACAGGGCGGCACTATGGCTACACCTTC. Translating gives CAWSGTGRHYGYTF.

The V call is TRBV6-5, the J call TRBJ2-7, with TRBD2 as a possible D gene (5 bases). Looked up from germline, CDR1 is MNHEY and CDR2 is SVGAGI. CDR3 length: 12 residues. V lost 7 bases, J lost 6 bases, and 13 bases lay in between. The CDR3 sequence: CASTSLGAEQYF. DNA for the CDR3: TGTGCCAGCACGTCATTGGGAGCCGAGCAGTACTTC.

The chain recombines TRBV7-8 with TRBJ1-2; D not resolved. This CDR3 comprises 17 residues. V lost 5 bases, J lost 1 base, and 20 bases lay in between. Germline loops: CDR1 SGHVS, CDR2 FQNEAQ. The CDR3 loop reads CASSPVRVRVVNYGYTF. DNA of the CDR3: TGTGCCAGCAGCCCAGTGCGGGTCCGGGTAGTTAACTATGGCTACACCTTC.

The chain joins TRBV9 to TRBJ2-1; 10 bases line up with TRBD2. Unmatched junction bases numbered 10, after V lost 4 bases and J lost 9 bases. The germline gives CDR1 SGDLS, CDR2 YYNGEE. The CDR3 is 15 residues long. In nucleotides, the CDR3 is TGTGCCAGCAGCCTAAGCGGGGGGGCCGGTGGTGAGCAGTTCTTC. Residues: CASSLSGGAGGEQFF.

V is TRBV11-3 and J is TRBJ2-7; D remains ambiguous. Between the trimmed V and J ends, which lost 5 bases and 3 bases, there was a span of 11 bases. This CDR3 contains 13 residues. Germline assignment: CDR1 SGHNT and CDR2 YENEEA. CDR3 DNA sequence: TGTGCCAGCAGCCCACGACTCTACTACGAGCAGTACTTC. It encodes CASSPRLYYEQYF.

DNA of the CDR3: TGCGCCAGCAGCCAATATGGACTAGCGCCCTCCAATGAGCAGTTCTTC. Translated, it gives CASSQYGLAPSNEQFF. The chain combines TRBV4-1 with TRBJ2-1, with 9 bases that match TRBD2. The CDR3 sequence is 16 residues long. V was clipped by 2 bases and J by 6 bases; unmatched bases: 8. Germline V gene lookup returns CDR1 MGHRA and CDR2 YSYEKL.

This rearrangement joins TRBV4-2 to TRBJ1-4; 12 bases map to TRBD1. CDR3 length equals 18 residues. CDR1 and CDR2 from the germline V gene are LGHNA and YNFKEQ. V shed 0 bases, J shed 4 bases, and the junction held 6 bases outside the gene matches. The CDR3: CASSQDVGTGGFNEKLFF. The CDR3 DNA sequence: TGTGCCAGCAGCCAAGATGTGGGGACAGGGGGCTTTAATGAAAAACTGTTTTTT.

The V and J genes are TRBV11-2 and TRBJ1-5; the D is unclear. Germline lookup yields CDR1 SGHAT and CDR2 FQNNGV. The V end lost 4 bases, the J end lost 0 bases, and 13 bases lay between the germline ends. CDR3 length equals 16 residues. The CDR3 here is CASSSPNSYSNQPQHF. DNA for the CDR3: TGTGCCAGCAGCTCCCCCAATTCCTATAGCAATCAGCCCCAGCATTTT.

This clone has just one count. J is TRBJ1-2 and V is TRBV15; D might be TRBD1 (6 bases). V was clipped by 0 bases and J by 5 bases, with 22 bases between them. In germline, CDR1 is LNHNV, CDR2 YYDKDF (reference sequence). CDR3 length: 18 residues. The CDR3 DNA sequence: TGTGCCACCAGCAGAGATTCAGGAGCTCGGACAGCTACGTATGGCTACACCTTC. Protein product: CATSRDSGARTATYGYTF.

The rearrangement uses TRBV18 and TRBJ2-3; 9 bases align to TRBD1. In germline, CDR1 is KGHSH, CDR2 LQKENI. This CDR3 spans 18 amino acids. With 2 bases clipped from V and 2 bases from J, the junction kept 11 bases outside the gene matches. The CDR3 region has the DNA TGTGCCAGCTCACCAGGACAGGGGAAATCTCGTTCCACAGATACGCAGTATTTT. Amino acid sequence: CASSPGQGKSRSTDTQYF.

This clone was observed a single time. This rearrangement joins TRBV19 to TRBJ2-2, with D perhaps TRBD1 (6 bases). CDR1 is LNHDA and CDR2 is SQIVND in the germline V gene (reference sequence). This CDR3 is built from 13 residues. The V end lost 4 bases, the J end lost 7 bases, and 10 bases lay between the germline ends. For the CDR3, the DNA is TGTGCCAGTAGTACCAGGGGTGGCGGGGAGCTGTTTTTT. Translating gives CASSTRGGGELFF.

This chain connects TRBV11-2 to TRBJ1-1; D gene ambiguous. The CDR3 is 12 residues long. Germline V gene data show CDR1 as SGHAT and CDR2 as FQNNGV. Trimming removed 1 base at V and 4 bases at J, with 4 bases between. The DNA for the CDR3 is TGTGCCAGCAGCTTAGTCTCCACTGAAGCTTTCTTT. Translated: CASSLVSTEAFF.

The sample holds one count of this clone. This chain connects TRBV25-1 to TRBJ2-7; D is undetermined. Germline CDR1 is MGHDK and CDR2 is SYGVNS. Trimming shortened V by 1 base and J by 1 base, and 8 bases separated the two germline ends. The CDR3 contains 14 residues. The CDR3 nucleotides read TGTGCCAGCAGTGAATCTCAGGTATCCTACGAGCAGTACTTC. Translated: CASSESQVSYEQYF.